This T cell receptor beta chain was observed in a study of blood T cell repertoires in COVID-19. Study as a whole: PBMCs, B-cell-depleted T cells, or T cells were the source of the cDNA or gDNA that made up the material.

Profiled with immunoSEQ multiplex PCR; TCRdb holds only in-frame clones, not every one. This table has some 270,000 clones, under 90% appearing once. Clinical history reported by participants formed the basis on which cohorts were assigned. Recovery among Cohort 3 donors was established by two negative PCRs, clearance, or symptom resolution. Losses at the gene ends were 4 bases for V and 2 bases for J; bases not matched to a gene: 5. This CDR3 contains 16 residues. Germline V gene data show CDR1 as MDHEN and CDR2 as SYDVKM. The sample was PBMCs or T cells enriched from blood (not recorded which). The V gene is TRBV28, the J gene TRBJ2-1, with TRBD2 matching over 10 bases. This receptor was taken from a woman aged 40 to 50 who had recovered from COVID-19. CDR3 nucleotides: TGTGCCAGCAGTTCCATAGCGGGAGGACCCTACAATGAGCAGTTCTTC. Translating it yields CASSSIAGGPYNEQFF.